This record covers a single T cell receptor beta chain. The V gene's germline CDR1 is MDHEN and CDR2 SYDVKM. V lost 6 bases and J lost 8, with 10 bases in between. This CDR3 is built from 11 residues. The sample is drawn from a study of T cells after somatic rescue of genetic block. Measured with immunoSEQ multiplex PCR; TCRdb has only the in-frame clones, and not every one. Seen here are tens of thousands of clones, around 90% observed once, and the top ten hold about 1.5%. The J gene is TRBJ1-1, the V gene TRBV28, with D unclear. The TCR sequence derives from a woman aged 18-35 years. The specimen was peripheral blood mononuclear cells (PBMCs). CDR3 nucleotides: TGTGCCAGCAGGCTACAACTAGAAGCTTTCTTT. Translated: CASRLQLEAFF.